The rows below give T cell receptor beta chains drawn from one sample of a study of T cell responses to AZD1222 COVID-19 vaccine. Profiled with immunoSEQ multiplex PCR; TCRdb holds only in-frame clones, not every one. The table lists over 100,000 clones, roughly 84% of them singletons. The source material was peripheral blood, sampled on day 0 of AZD1222 vaccination. The receptors derive from an adult in good health. CDR3s include the opening cysteine and the closing phenylalanine or tryptophan. Fields, in order: V gene, clone size, D gene, CDR3 protein. The D gene is left open where the match is weak. Clone size is shown for a subset of rows, as once, few, many or a class of expanded clone.

>TRBV4-1|NA|TRBD1
CASSGTGGNQPQHF
>TRBV5-1|NA|TRBD1
CASSSRTGADTQYF
>TRBV6-6|NA|TRBD1
CASSYPMTGEVGGYTF
>TRBV29-1|NA|NA
CSVTSGGRETQYF
>TRBV12-3/TRBV12-4|few|NA
CASSLVGSEAFF
>TRBV19|NA|TRBD2
CASSRYSGSTDTQYF
>TRBV18|NA|TRBD1
CASSFGQGSPYEQYF
>TRBV6-5|NA|NA
CASSGGRPSSYEQYF
>TRBV24-1|NA|NA
CATSETGIHPGKLFF
>TRBV18|NA|NA
CASSPPNVGLDEQFF
>TRBV18|few|NA
CASSPIAGNTEAFF
>TRBV23-1|NA|NA
CASSQSIQQVYNSPLHF
>TRBV2|NA|TRBD1
CATGDRSYYEQYF
>TRBV15|NA|NA
CATSSWQLNTEAFF
>TRBV7-2|NA|NA
CASSLGMNTEAFF
>TRBV5-1|NA|NA
CASSLVQGNTEAFF
>TRBV6-5|NA|NA
CASSSPAEGARGEQFF
>TRBV29-1|NA|NA
CSAYHGAVNTEAFF
>TRBV5-8|few|NA
CASSLVRVPEKLFF
>TRBV5-6|once|NA
CASSFRVASNYGYTF
>TRBV6-5|NA|TRBD1
CASTAGGLEKLFF
>TRBV5-1|NA|NA
CASSTIQGGSYNEQFF
>TRBV29-1|NA|TRBD1
CSVPNTGGGGYTF
>TRBV12-3/TRBV12-4|few|NA
CASSPGMGQPQHF
>TRBV7-6|NA|NA
CASSRGGRDEEKLFF
>TRBV11-3|NA|TRBD1
CASSLGSGTGSTGELFF
>TRBV5-1|NA|NA
CASSPDDSLWRTDTQYF
>TRBV4-1|NA|NA
CASSQALEDYGYTF
>TRBV12-3/TRBV12-4|NA|NA
CASKKAGEAFF
>TRBV7-2|NA|NA
CASSLGWSNQPQHF
>TRBV19|NA|NA
CASKGYNEQFF
>TRBV19|NA|NA
CASSHRTGNTEAFF
>TRBV7-9|NA|NA
CASSLSTNPSTDTQYF
>TRBV6-2/TRBV6-3|NA|TRBD2
CASSYRLPRTSGSYNEQFF
>TRBV7-6|NA|NA
CASSPTRVGDEQFF
>TRBV7-2|few|TRBD2
CASSLYGTSDYYEQYF
>TRBV19|few|TRBD1
CASSTLQGKETQYF
>TRBV25-1|few|NA
CASSEYAPGGSGANVLTF
>TRBV5-4|NA|NA
CASGQRAYYGYTF
>TRBV19|NA|TRBD2
CASSIRRGDTDTQYF
>TRBV7-2|NA|NA
CASTTGGSGELFF